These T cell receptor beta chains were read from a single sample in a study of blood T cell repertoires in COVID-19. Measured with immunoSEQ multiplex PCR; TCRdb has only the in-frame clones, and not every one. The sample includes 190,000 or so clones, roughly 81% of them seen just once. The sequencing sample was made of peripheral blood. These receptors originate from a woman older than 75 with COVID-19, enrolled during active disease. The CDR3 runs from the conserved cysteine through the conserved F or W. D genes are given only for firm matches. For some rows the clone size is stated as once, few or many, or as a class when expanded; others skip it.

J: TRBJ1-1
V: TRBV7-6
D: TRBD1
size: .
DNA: TGTGCCAGCAGCTTAGAAGGGGAGGCGACAGGGCGCGTCAGGAACACTGAAGCTTTCTTT
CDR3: CASSLEGEATGRVRNTEAFF

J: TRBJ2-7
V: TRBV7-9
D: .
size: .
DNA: TGTGCCAGCAGCGGTGGGGGCCTGGAGCAGTACTTC
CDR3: CASSGGGLEQYF

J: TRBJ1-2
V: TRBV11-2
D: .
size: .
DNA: TGTGCCAGCAGCTCACACAACTATGGCTACACCTTC
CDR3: CASSSHNYGYTF

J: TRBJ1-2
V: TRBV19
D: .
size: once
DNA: TGTGCCAGTAGTAAGGGCAGGGGAGCGGCATATGGCTACACCTTC
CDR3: CASSKGRGAAYGYTF

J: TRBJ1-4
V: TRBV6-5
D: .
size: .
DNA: TGTGCCAGCAGGTGGCAGGGAGGTGAAAAACTGTTTTTT
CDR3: CASRWQGGEKLFF

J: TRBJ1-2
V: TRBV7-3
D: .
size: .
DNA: TGTGCCAGCAGCTTAGGGCTTACAGGGCCGTTGGATGGCTACACCTTC
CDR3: CASSLGLTGPLDGYTF

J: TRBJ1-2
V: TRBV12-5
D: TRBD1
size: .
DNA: TGTGCTAGTGGCGCTGGACAGGGGAATGGCTACACCTTC
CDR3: CASGAGQGNGYTF

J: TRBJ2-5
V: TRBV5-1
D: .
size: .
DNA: TGCGCCAGCAGCTTAGGGGAGGAAGAGACCCAGTACTTC
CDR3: CASSLGEEETQYF

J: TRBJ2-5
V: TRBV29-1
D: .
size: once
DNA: TGCAGCGTTGAAGGCAGGGGACGGGAGACCCAGTACTTC
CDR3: CSVEGRGRETQYF

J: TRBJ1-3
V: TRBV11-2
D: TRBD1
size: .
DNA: TGTGCCAGCAGTACCAAGTGGGGACAGGCTGGAAACACCATATATTTT
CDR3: CASSTKWGQAGNTIYF

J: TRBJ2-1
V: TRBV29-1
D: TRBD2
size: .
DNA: TGCAGCACCGAGGGAGGGACTGTCGTCAATGAGCAGTTCTTC
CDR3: CSTEGGTVVNEQFF

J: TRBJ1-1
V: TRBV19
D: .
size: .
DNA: TGTGCCAGTAGTATAGCGGCCACTATGAACACTGAAGCTTTCTTT
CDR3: CASSIAATMNTEAFF

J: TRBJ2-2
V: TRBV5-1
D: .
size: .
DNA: TGCGCCAGCAGCTTGGCCGTCAGTGCGAACACCGGGGAGCTGTTTTTT
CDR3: CASSLAVSANTGELFF

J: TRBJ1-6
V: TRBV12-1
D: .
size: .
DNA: TGTGCCAGCAGCCGGGGGGCAGGGGGCAACTATAATTCACCCCTCCACTTT
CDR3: CASSRGAGGNYNSPLHF

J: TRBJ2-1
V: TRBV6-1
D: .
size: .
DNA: TGTGCCAGCAGTGAAAGCGCTTTCCAAGCCCCTACTGGTAATGAGCAGTTCTTC
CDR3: CASSESAFQAPTGNEQFF

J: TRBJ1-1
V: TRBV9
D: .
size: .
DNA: TGTGCCAGCAGGTCGCCCCGGGTGAACACTGAAGCTTTCTTT
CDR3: CASRSPRVNTEAFF

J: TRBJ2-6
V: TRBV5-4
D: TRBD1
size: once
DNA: TGTGCCAGCAGCTTGGCCGTCACAGGGGCAGGCGGGGCCAACGTCCTGACTTTC
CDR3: CASSLAVTGAGGANVLTF

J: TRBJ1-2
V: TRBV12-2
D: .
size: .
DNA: TGTGCAAGTCGCTCCCAGGGGGCCCGCGAAAAGAACTATGGCTACACCTTC
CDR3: CASRSQGAREKNYGYTF

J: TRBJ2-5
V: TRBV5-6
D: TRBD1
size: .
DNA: TGTGCCAGCAGCCTGACTAAGACAGGGGGAACCCAGTACTTC
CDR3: CASSLTKTGGTQYF

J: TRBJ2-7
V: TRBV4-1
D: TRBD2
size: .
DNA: TGCGCCAGCAGCCAAGATCAAGGCGGTGCGGGGAGGGGGCAGTACTTC
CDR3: CASSQDQGGAGRGQYF

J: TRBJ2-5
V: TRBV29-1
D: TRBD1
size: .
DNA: TGCAGCGTAGGGGACAGATTTGTTCAAGAGACCCAGTACTTC
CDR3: CSVGDRFVQETQYF

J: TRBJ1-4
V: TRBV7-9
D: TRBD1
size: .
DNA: TGTGCCAGCACCGGGACAGCTAATGAAAAACTGTTTTTT
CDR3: CASTGTANEKLFF

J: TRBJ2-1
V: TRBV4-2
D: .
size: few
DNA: TGTGCCAGCAGCCAAGTCGAGCTAGCCGCGGGGGAGCAGTTCTTC
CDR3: CASSQVELAAGEQFF

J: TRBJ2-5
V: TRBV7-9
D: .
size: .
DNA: TGTGCCAGCGGACTAATGGGAGAGACCCAGTACTTC
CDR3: CASGLMGETQYF

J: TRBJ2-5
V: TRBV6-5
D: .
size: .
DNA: TGTGCCAGCAGTTACGCTACGGAGGAGACCCAGTACTTC
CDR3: CASSYATEETQYF

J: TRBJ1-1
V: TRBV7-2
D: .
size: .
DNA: TGTGCCAGCAGCTTATGGGTCAACCCGAGCGACACTGAAGCTTTCTTT
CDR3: CASSLWVNPSDTEAFF

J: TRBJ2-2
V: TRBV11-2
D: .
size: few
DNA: TGTGCCAGCAGCCCGAGAAGTAAGGACAGACTTCGCACCGGGGAGCTGTTTTTT
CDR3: CASSPRSKDRLRTGELFF

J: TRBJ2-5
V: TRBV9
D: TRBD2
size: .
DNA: TGTGCCAGCAGCGTAGCGGGGGGGTCCCAGACCCAGTACTTC
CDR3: CASSVAGGSQTQYF

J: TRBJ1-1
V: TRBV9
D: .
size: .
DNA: TGTGCCAGCAGCGTAGAGGGGTTCACTGAAGCTTTCTTT
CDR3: CASSVEGFTEAFF

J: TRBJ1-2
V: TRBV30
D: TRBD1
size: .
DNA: TGTGCCTGGAGCAGCAAAGGGACAGGGGTTAACTATGGCTACACCTTC
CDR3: CAWSSKGTGVNYGYTF

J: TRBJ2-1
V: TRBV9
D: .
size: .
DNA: TGTGCCAGCAGCGTATATGGCTCAAGCTCCTACAATGAGCAGTTCTTC
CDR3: CASSVYGSSSYNEQFF

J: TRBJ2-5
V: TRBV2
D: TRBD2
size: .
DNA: TGTGCCAGCAGTACGGGACTAGCGGGACCCACCCAGTACTTC
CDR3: CASSTGLAGPTQYF

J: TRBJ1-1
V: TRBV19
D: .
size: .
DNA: TGTGCCAGTAGTACAGGGGTTAACACTGAAGCTTTCTTT
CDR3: CASSTGVNTEAFF

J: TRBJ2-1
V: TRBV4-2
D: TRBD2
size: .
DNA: TGTGCCAGCAGCCCCCCGGCGGGGGTATACAATGAGCAGTTCTTC
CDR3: CASSPPAGVYNEQFF

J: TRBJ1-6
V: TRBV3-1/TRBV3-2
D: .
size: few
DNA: TGTGCCAGCAGCCAAGTTCAAGGGGGAAATTCACCCCTCCACTTT
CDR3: CASSQVQGGNSPLHF

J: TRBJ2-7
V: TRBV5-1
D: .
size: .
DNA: TGCGCCAGCAGCTTGGGAGAGTCTCTACGAGAGCAGTACTTC
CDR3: CASSLGESLREQYF

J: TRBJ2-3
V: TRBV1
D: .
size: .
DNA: TGCACCAGCAGCCAAGATGAGGGGGAGAGGGAAGATACGCAGTATTTT
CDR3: CTSSQDEGEREDTQYF

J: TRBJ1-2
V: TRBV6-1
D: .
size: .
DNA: TGTGCCAGCAGTGAAGCAACGGCGTCTCGCGGTTCCGGTGGCTACACCTTC
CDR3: CASSEATASRGSGGYTF

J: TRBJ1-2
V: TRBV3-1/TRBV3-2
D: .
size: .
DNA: TGTGCCAGCAGCCAGCACAGGTTCGGGAACTATGGCTACACCTTC
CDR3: CASSQHRFGNYGYTF

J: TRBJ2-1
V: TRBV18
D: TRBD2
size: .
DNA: TGTGCCAGCTCACCAAGAGCGGGAGGCCTATACAATGAGCAGTTCTTC
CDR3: CASSPRAGGLYNEQFF

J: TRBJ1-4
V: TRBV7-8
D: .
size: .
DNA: TGTGCCAGCAGCTTAATCCGGGGGTCGAATGAAAAACTGTTTTTT
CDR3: CASSLIRGSNEKLFF